Sequencing of this T cell receptor (beta chain) was carried out in a study of T cells in Graves' hyperthyroidism and ophthalmopathy. Whole-study findings and limits: The majority of expanded thyroid clonotypes above 0.001 also appeared in blood.

RNA transcripts provided the source from which TCR beta CDR3 regions were amplified. Carried out on the TCR CDR3, a first-round RT-PCR used the HTBI primer set. MiXCR, applied by TCRdb to the multiplex PCR reads, yields one record per CDR3 protein. Of approximately 400,000 distinct CDR3 sequences listed, less than 20% were seen once; the top ten hold about 30%. This CDR3 is 16 amino acids long. Per the germline V gene, CDR1 is SGDLS and CDR2 is YYNGEE. J was trimmed by 4 bases and V by 4 bases; bases with no gene match: 5. As to this clonotype: Its cognate antigen is unknown. A read error may be the cause here, since a much bigger clone is one base away. The CDR3 does not end in the conserved phenylalanine or tryptophan, so this is likely a read error.

The rearrangement joins TRBV9 to TRBJ2-1, with 13 bases lining up with TRBD2. The sequence derives from a woman between 18 and 29 years old with Graves' hyperthyroidism that later progressed to Graves' ophthalmopathy. The sample consisted of blood. CDR3 region: CASSRTSGSGYNEQFS. The DNA for the CDR3 is TGTGCCAGCAGCCGGACTAGCGGGAGCGGATACAATGAGCAGTTCTCC.